Listed here are 5 T cell receptor beta chains from one sample, sequenced in a study of cytomegalovirus exposure and HLA in healthy donors (dated by TCRdb to 2015 to 2018). Library preparation used the immunoSEQ multiplex PCR assay. For the multiplex PCR, a mixture combining 60 forward primers for TCR Vbeta segments and 13 reverse primers for TCR Jbeta segments was used. TCRdb mirrors the immuneACCESS table, restricted to in-frame sequences. Some clones are absent from its copies; in checked studies, under half trace to an unresolved V gene, and the reason for the others is unknown. The sample contains tens of thousands of clones, roughly 80% of them found a single time. The top ten clones comprise over 2.5% of the sample. Sequencing was carried out using PBMCs. Source of these receptors: a woman aged 25 to 39 in good health and CMV-seronegative.

The chain carries TRBV19 and TRBJ2-3; TRBD2 agrees at 7 bases. J was trimmed by 6 bases and V by 7 bases; bases with no gene match: 16. Germline-derived CDR1 and CDR2 are LNHDA and SQIVND (reference sequence). The CDR3 consists of 16 residues. CDR3 loop: CASTSERGSLMDTQYF. DNA for the CDR3: TGTGCCAGTACCTCGGAGCGGGGTTCTTTAATGGATACGCAGTATTTT.

The CDR3 nucleotides read TGTGCCAGCAGCTCGGGCAGGGGACGGAACACTGAAGCTTTCTTT. This encodes CASSSGRGRNTEAFF. J is TRBJ1-1 and V is TRBV5-4; tentatively, D is TRBD1 (6 bases). V was pared by 3 bases and J by 1 base, with 13 bases between. Germline V gene data show CDR1 as SGHNT and CDR2 as YYREEE (reference sequence). The CDR3 is made up of 15 amino acids. Supplemented by reference TRBV5-4 and TRBJ1-1, the full variable domain reads ETGVTQSPTHLIKTRGQQVTLRCSSQSGHNTVSWYQQALGQGPQFIFQYYREEENGRGNFPPRFSGLQFPNYSSELNVNALELDDSALYLCASSSGRGRNTEAFFGQGTRLTVV.

V usage is TRBV5-4 and J usage is TRBJ2-7; a weak D match, TRBD1 (7 bases). Trimming took 4 bases from V and 3 from J, leaving 20 bases between them. The CDR3 contains 16 residues. Germline CDR1 SGHNT, CDR2 YYREEE (reference sequence). CDR3 coding DNA: TGTGCCAGCAGCCGATCTGGCAGGGGGGTATTCTACGAGCAGTACTTC. This translates into CASSRSGRGVFYEQYF.

This sequence joins TRBV2 and TRBJ1-3; unclear D gene. CDR3 size: 14 residues. Germline assignment: CDR1 SNHLY and CDR2 FYNNEI. Deletions cut 5 bases from V and 1 base from J, with 9 bases between. The CDR3 here is CASSSSLSGNTIYF. The CDR3, as DNA: TGTGCCAGCAGTTCGTCCCTTTCTGGAAACACCATATATTTT.

The CDR3 is CASSLRDSRNQPQHF. In nucleotides, the CDR3 is TGTGCCAGCAGCTTACGGGACAGTCGCAATCAGCCCCAGCATTTT. This chain uses TRBV7-8 with TRBJ1-5; TRBD1 matches 7 bases. The J segment lost 2 bases and the V segment lost 2 bases, leaving 3 bases of the junction unmatched. This CDR3 region has 15 residues. Germline-derived CDR1 and CDR2 are SGHVS and FQNEAQ.